These T cell receptor beta chains were read from a single sample in a study of naive and memory T cell subsets. TCRdb analysed the UMI-ligation and nested PCR reads with MiXCR anew, one entry per CDR3 protein. The sample contains around 37,000 distinct CDR3 sequences, 11% of which appear only once. The material sequenced was skin, taken from a tuberculin skin test site. The origin of the receptors is an adult in good health. Each CDR3 is given with its conserved first and last residue. D genes are given only for firm matches. The size field is filled for only some rows; it gives once, few, many or a size class.

CDR3aa	CDR3nt	d_gene	v_gene	j_gene	abundance
CSVEGRLADLSTDTQYF	TGCAGCGTTGAGGGACGGTTAGCGGACTTAAGCACAGATACGCAGTATTTT	.	TRBV29-1	TRBJ2-3	many
CASSLGAILDTQYF	TGTGCCAGCAGCTTAGGGGCGATCCTAGATACGCAGTATTTT	.	TRBV11-2	TRBJ2-3	few
CASIQNRDEQYF	TGTGCCAGTATCCAAAACAGGGACGAGCAGTACTTC	.	TRBV28	TRBJ2-7	many
CASSRSGGPTGELFF	TGTGCCAGCAGCCGTAGCGGGGGCCCAACCGGGGAGCTGTTTTTT	TRBD2	TRBV7-2	TRBJ2-2	many
CAWSEGRLSYNEQFF	TGTGCCTGGAGTGAGGGGAGGCTCTCCTACAATGAGCAGTTCTTC	.	TRBV30	TRBJ2-1	few
CASSLGGSPSTDTQYF	TGCGCCAGCAGCTTGGGCGGCAGCCCTAGCACAGATACGCAGTATTTT	.	TRBV5-1	TRBJ2-3	many
CSAGMSTDTQYF	TGCAGTGCAGGGATGAGCACAGATACGCAGTATTTT	.	TRBV20-1	TRBJ2-3	.
CSARGGGRDGYTF	TGCAGTGCTAGAGGGGGGGGGAGAGATGGCTACACCTTC	.	TRBV20-1	TRBJ1-2	many
CASSQDRSLRGADTQYF	TGTGCCAGCAGCCAGGATAGAAGTCTTCGGGGAGCAGATACGCAGTATTTT	.	TRBV4-2	TRBJ2-3	once
CASSLGPAHEQYF	TGTGCCAGCAGCTTAGGACCGGCACACGAGCAGTACTTC	.	TRBV7-9	TRBJ2-7	many
CASSQESGSRRDQPQHF	TGCGCCAGCAGCCAAGAGAGTGGGTCAAGGCGGGATCAGCCCCAGCATTTT	.	TRBV4-1	TRBJ1-5	many
CASRRPNYGYTF	TGTGCCAGCAGGAGGCCTAACTATGGCTACACCTTC	.	TRBV2	TRBJ1-2	many
CAWSVGQGHQPQHF	TGTGCCTGGAGTGTAGGACAGGGCCATCAGCCCCAGCATTTT	TRBD1	TRBV30	TRBJ1-5	.
CASSLPVGGLRMNTEAFF	TGTGCCAGCAGTTTACCTGTAGGGGGTTTAAGGATGAACACTGAAGCTTTCTTT	.	TRBV12-3/TRBV12-4	TRBJ1-1	.
CSARGRMNSYNEQFF	TGCAGTGCTAGGGGTCGGATGAATTCCTACAATGAGCAGTTCTTC	.	TRBV20-1	TRBJ2-1	many
CASSYSPRNGYTF	TGTGCCAGCAGTTACTCGCCCCGTAATGGCTACACCTTC	.	TRBV6-5	TRBJ1-2	once
CSADGSGGGPETQYF	TGCAGCGCCGACGGGTCGGGAGGCGGTCCAGAGACCCAGTACTTC	TRBD2	TRBV29-1	TRBJ2-5	many
CASSLAGGRSTDTQYF	TGTGCCAGCAGCTTAGCGGGCGGGAGATCCACAGATACGCAGTATTTT	TRBD2	TRBV7-2	TRBJ2-3	many
CASSPDAGSYNEQFF	TGTGCCAGCTCACCGGACGCAGGGAGCTACAATGAGCAGTTCTTC	.	TRBV18	TRBJ2-1	.
CASSFRRDSNQPQHF	TGTGCCAGCAGCTTTCGGCGGGATAGCAATCAGCCCCAGCATTTT	.	TRBV7-8	TRBJ1-5	.
CASSSGQQETQYF	TGCGCCAGCAGCTCCGGACAGCAAGAGACCCAGTACTTC	.	TRBV5-1	TRBJ2-5	many
CASTTHQAGITDTQYF	TGTGCCAGCACCACTCATCAAGCGGGGATCACAGATACGCAGTATTTT	TRBD2	TRBV27	TRBJ2-3	few
CASSQTGPGLAGPLSYEQYF	TGTGCCAGCAGCCAAACCGGACCGGGACTAGCGGGTCCCCTCTCCTACGAGCAGTACTTC	TRBD2	TRBV3-1	TRBJ2-7	few